The present TCR beta chain was sequenced within a study of T cells in Graves' hyperthyroidism and ophthalmopathy. About the research overall: Initial diagnosis, before any treatment, was when peripheral blood was collected.

The source material, RNA transcripts, was used to amplify TCR beta CDR3 regions. Carried out on the TCR CDR3, a first-round RT-PCR used the HTBI primer set. TCRdb reanalysed the multiplex PCR reads using MiXCR and keeps one entry per CDR3 protein. The sample contains about 250,000 distinct CDR3 sequences, more than 20% of which appear only once. Findings and caveats of the study: Most thyroid clonotypes with frequency above 0.001 were detected in blood.

The CDR3 is made up of 13 amino acids. Per the germline V gene, CDR1 is LGHNA and CDR2 is YNFKEQ. This clonotype has ten or more counts. No antigen is known for it. Relative to the germline gene, one junction end is altered; a read error may explain this. The V and J genes are TRBV4-2 and TRBJ1-2; 7 bases map to TRBD1. The receptor was isolated from a woman aged 40 to 50 with Graves' ophthalmopathy. What was sequenced was blood. The CDR3 reads CSSSQDRAYGYTF. Written as DNA, the CDR3 is TGTTCCAGCAGCCAAGACAGGGCTTATGGCTACACCTTC.